A selection of T cell receptor beta chains follows, all from one sample in a study of Ad26.COV2.S vaccination and SARS-CoV-2 variants. Some clones are missing from TCRdb's copy, which holds only in-frame ones; the method was immunoSEQ multiplex PCR. The sample yields around 300,000 clones, roughly 89% seen once. The source material was peripheral blood, sampled in a trial of Ad26.COV2.S vaccine versus placebo. These receptors all stem from a person aged 18-65 years who received the Ad26.COV2.S COVID-19 vaccine or a placebo. Each CDR3 is given with its conserved first and last residue. The D gene is left open where the match is weak. Size is omitted from some rows. Given values are once, few, many or a class for expanded clones.

D,J,size,V,DNA,CDR3
TRBD1,TRBJ2-7,NA,TRBV24-1,TGTGCCACCAGTGACTCAGACAGGGCCCCGGGAGAGCAGTACTTC,CATSDSDRAPGEQYF
TRBD2,TRBJ2-4,NA,TRBV2,TGTGCCAGCAGTGCCTCGCGGGAGCCTTTGATTCAGTACTTC,CASSASREPLIQYF
NA,TRBJ1-2,NA,TRBV6-1,TGTGCCAGCACTAGGCAGGGTTCCGACTGGGGCTACACCTTC,CASTRQGSDWGYTF
TRBD1,TRBJ2-3,NA,TRBV7-6,TGTGCCAGCAGCTTAGTTGGGACAGGGAGGGATACGCAGTATTTT,CASSLVGTGRDTQYF
NA,TRBJ2-5,NA,TRBV15,TGTGCCACCAGCACCCGGGACTCCTTTAAGGAGACCCAGTACTTC,CATSTRDSFKETQYF
TRBD2,TRBJ2-3,NA,TRBV28,TGTGCCAGCGCACTAGCGGGGGGCACAGATACGCAGTATTTT,CASALAGGTDTQYF
NA,TRBJ1-1,NA,TRBV5-4,TGTGCCAGCAGCTCATGGGACACTGAAGCTTTCTTT,CASSSWDTEAFF
TRBD2,TRBJ2-3,NA,TRBV5-1,TGCGCCAGCAGGTTACTAGCGGGAGGGATCACAGATACGCAGTATTTT,CASRLLAGGITDTQYF
TRBD2,TRBJ2-7,once,TRBV28,TGTGCCAGCAGTCCTGGACTAGCACGGGTGAGGTACTTC,CASSPGLARVRYF
TRBD2,TRBJ2-1,NA,TRBV7-9,TGTGCCGTTAGGACTAGCGGTTACAATGAGCAGTTCTTC,CAVRTSGYNEQFF
NA,TRBJ2-3,NA,TRBV7-3,TGTGCCAGCAGCCCCCATGGACAGAGCACAGATACGCAGTATTTT,CASSPHGQSTDTQYF
TRBD2,TRBJ2-4,NA,TRBV9,TGTGCCAGCAGCGTAGGAAGTAGCGGGGGGAAAAACATTCAGTACTTC,CASSVGSSGGKNIQYF
NA,TRBJ1-1,NA,TRBV19,TGTGCCAGTAGTACCCAGAACACTGAAGCTTTCTTT,CASSTQNTEAFF
TRBD2,TRBJ2-7,NA,TRBV29-1,TGCAGCGTGCTCGGGACTAGCGGGATCTCCTACGAGCAGTACTTC,CSVLGTSGISYEQYF
NA,TRBJ1-4,NA,TRBV2,TGTGCCAGCAGTCCGGGACTGAGTAATGAAAAACTGTTTTTT,CASSPGLSNEKLFF
NA,TRBJ1-4,once,TRBV18,TGTGCCAGCTCTCTGGAACACGATAATGAAAAACTGTTTTTT,CASSLEHDNEKLFF
NA,TRBJ2-5,once,TRBV28,TGTGCCAGCACTTTAGGTGGAGCCCACCAAGAGACCCAGTACTTC,CASTLGGAHQETQYF
NA,TRBJ1-5,NA,TRBV27,TGTGCCAGCAGTTCGGCAGTCGGTCAGCCCCAGCATTTT,CASSSAVGQPQHF
TRBD2,TRBJ2-1,NA,TRBV6-5,TGTGCCAGCAGGGATAGCGGGAGAAATGAGCAGTTCTTC,CASRDSGRNEQFF
TRBD2,TRBJ2-1,NA,TRBV30,TGTGCCTGGAGTGTAAGCCGACTAGCGGGAATGGACAATGAGCAGTTCTTC,CAWSVSRLAGMDNEQFF
TRBD1,TRBJ1-2,once,TRBV29-1,TGCAGCGTTGTGATGGGACAGGGAGGGGGTTCCACCTTC,CSVVMGQGGGSTF
TRBD1,TRBJ2-7,NA,TRBV19,TGTGCCAGTAGTATAGAGATGACAGGGAACTACGAGCAGTACTTC,CASSIEMTGNYEQYF
NA,TRBJ1-2,NA,TRBV4-1,TGCGCCAGCAGCCAAGTTTTTGGACACCAGGGGGGCTACACCTTC,CASSQVFGHQGGYTF
TRBD1,TRBJ2-7,NA,TRBV6-5,TGTGCCAGCAGTCCTCGAACAGGGGGCTACGAGCAGTACTTC,CASSPRTGGYEQYF
TRBD2,TRBJ2-1,NA,TRBV5-6,TGTGCCAGCAGCTCTTCAACTAGCGGGGGGCTGAGCTCCTACAATGAGCAGTTCTTC,CASSSSTSGGLSSYNEQFF
TRBD1,TRBJ2-5,NA,TRBV28,TGTGCCAGCAGTTTGACAGGGGCCCGAGAGACCCAGTACTTC,CASSLTGARETQYF
TRBD1,TRBJ1-6,NA,TRBV6-5,TGTGCCAGCAGTTACTCGCCAGGGGGCCGTAATTCACCCCTCCACTTT,CASSYSPGGRNSPLHF
TRBD1,TRBJ2-6,once,TRBV7-9,TGTGCCAGCAGCTCCGGACAGGGCCCCAACGTCCTGACTTTC,CASSSGQGPNVLTF
NA,TRBJ1-5,few,TRBV19,TGTGCCAGTAGTAGGGGGACTCAACCCAATCAGCCCCAGCATTTT,CASSRGTQPNQPQHF
NA,TRBJ1-6,NA,TRBV5-1,TGCGCCAGCAGCTTATCGGGGCAGGGGAATTCACCCCTCCACTTT,CASSLSGQGNSPLHF
TRBD1,TRBJ1-1,NA,TRBV27,TGTGCCAGCAGTCCAACCGGACAGGGATTCGCTTTCTTT,CASSPTGQGFAFF
NA,TRBJ1-1,once,TRBV21-1,TGTGCCAGCAGCAAAGAAAAAACAGGGGGCGTTAACACTGAAGCTTTCTTT,CASSKEKTGGVNTEAFF
TRBD1,TRBJ2-5,NA,TRBV5-8,TGTGCCAGCAGCTTGGGCCAGGGGGCCGTTGAGACCCAGTACTTC,CASSLGQGAVETQYF
TRBD1,TRBJ1-1,NA,TRBV7-9,TGTGCCAGCAGCAAAATGTCCGGGACAGCGAACACTGAAGCTTTCTTT,CASSKMSGTANTEAFF
NA,TRBJ2-3,NA,TRBV29-1,TGCAGCGTTGCCAGCACAGATACGCAGTATTTT,CSVASTDTQYF
NA,TRBJ1-4,NA,TRBV19,TGTGCCAGTAGCCAGGTCACTAATGAAAAACTGTTTTTT,CASSQVTNEKLFF
TRBD1,TRBJ1-3,NA,TRBV9,TGTGCCAGCAGCGTCGACAGGGCAGTTTCGAACACCATATATTTT,CASSVDRAVSNTIYF
TRBD1,TRBJ1-1,NA,TRBV5-1,TGCGCCAGCAGCTTGACGGGACAGGGCGGCACTGAAGCTTTCTTT,CASSLTGQGGTEAFF
TRBD2,TRBJ2-1,NA,TRBV7-9,TGTGCCAGCAGCTGGAATCCGGGACTAGCGGGAGCGACCTACAATGAGCAGTTCTTC,CASSWNPGLAGATYNEQFF
NA,TRBJ2-5,NA,TRBV5-1,TGCGCCAGCAGCTCCTCCATAGCCCAAGAGACCCAGTACTTC,CASSSSIAQETQYF
TRBD2,TRBJ2-2,NA,TRBV7-9,TGTGCCAGCAGTCGACTAGCGGGAGGGCCCGGGGAGCTGTTTTTT,CASSRLAGGPGELFF
NA,TRBJ2-2,NA,TRBV5-5,TGTGCCAGCAGCTTGACCCGGACCGGGGAGCTGTTTTTT,CASSLTRTGELFF
TRBD1,TRBJ2-1,NA,TRBV7-9,TGTGCCAGCAGCTTAGCACAGGGGGCTTACAATGAGCAGTTCTTC,CASSLAQGAYNEQFF
NA,TRBJ2-5,NA,TRBV11-3,TGTGCCAGCAGCTTTGGGCCAGGGTCGGGAGAGACCCAGTACTTC,CASSFGPGSGETQYF
NA,TRBJ2-2,NA,TRBV7-3,TGTGCCAGCAGCTTATGGGAGGCCGGGGAGCTGTTTTTT,CASSLWEAGELFF
NA,TRBJ1-1,NA,TRBV4-1,TGCGCCAGCAGCCAAGATATGGGTGGGAACACTGAAGCTTTCTTT,CASSQDMGGNTEAFF
NA,TRBJ1-5,once,TRBV5-5,TGTGCCAGCAGTCCCCGGCTAACGGGGGACAGCAATCAGCCCCAGCATTTT,CASSPRLTGDSNQPQHF
TRBD2,TRBJ2-1,NA,TRBV18,TGTGCCAGCTCCCTGGCTAGCGGGGGGTACAATGAGCAGTTCTTC,CASSLASGGYNEQFF
NA,TRBJ2-7,NA,TRBV20-1,TGCAGTGCCTCGGGGGCCTACGAGCAGTACTTC,CSASGAYEQYF
NA,TRBJ2-5,NA,TRBV15,TGTGCCACCAGCAGAGGAGTAGGGACGTTGGAGACCCAGTACTTC,CATSRGVGTLETQYF
NA,TRBJ2-5,NA,TRBV5-4,TGTGCCAGCAGCTTGGAGGTGGCGGCGGGTCAAGAGACCCAGTACTTC,CASSLEVAAGQETQYF
NA,TRBJ2-7,NA,TRBV18,TGTGCCAGCTCACAGGGTCTAACGGGCGAGCAGTACTTC,CASSQGLTGEQYF
NA,TRBJ1-1,NA,TRBV5-1,TGCGCCAGCAGCTTTGCCAGGCAGAACACTGAAGCTTTCTTT,CASSFARQNTEAFF
NA,TRBJ2-1,NA,TRBV4-3,TGCGCCAGCAGCCAAGTAAAGTACAATGAGCAGTTCTTC,CASSQVKYNEQFF
NA,TRBJ2-1,NA,TRBV5-1,TGCGCCAGCAGCTTGCGTCGAGGATCGCGTGGCTCCTACAATGAGCAGTTCTTC,CASSLRRGSRGSYNEQFF
NA,TRBJ1-1,NA,TRBV6-6,TGTGCCAGCAGTTACTCGGGGGGTGGCACTGAAGCTTTCTTT,CASSYSGGGTEAFF
NA,TRBJ2-7,once,TRBV19,TGTGCCAGTAGTATTGGGGGGACAGTCGGGGAGCAGTACTTC,CASSIGGTVGEQYF
TRBD1,TRBJ1-3,NA,TRBV7-9,TGTGCCAGCAGCTTAGGAGACAGGGGGCTTACTGGAAACACCATATATTTT,CASSLGDRGLTGNTIYF
TRBD1,TRBJ1-6,once,TRBV27,TGTGCCAGCAGTTTAATGTACAGGGGGCTTTCACCCCTCCACTTT,CASSLMYRGLSPLHF
NA,TRBJ1-3,NA,TRBV7-9,TGTGCCAACGCCGGACAGACAGGAAACACCATATATTTT,CANAGQTGNTIYF